Listed below are T cell receptor beta chains from one sample, sequenced in a study of blood T cell repertoires in COVID-19. This table comes from immunoSEQ multiplex PCR, and its TCRdb copy is limited to in-frame clones, with some not included. The sample yields roughly 130,000 clones, about nine tenths seen once. Material: peripheral blood. The origin of the receptors is a man aged 40-49 years with acute or convalescent COVID-19. CDR3s include the opening cysteine and the closing phenylalanine or tryptophan. A D gene is named only where the DNA matches it firmly. Only some rows state a clone size, as once, few, many or a class for expanded clones.

clone size: .; CDR3 length: 15; J gene: TRBJ2-7; V gene: TRBV6-2/TRBV6-3; D gene: TRBD1; CDR3 DNA: TGTGCCAGCAGTTACTCTGGACAGGGGGTTTACGAGCAGTACTTC; CDR3 protein: CASSYSGQGVYEQYF
clone size: .; CDR3 length: 10; J gene: TRBJ2-7; V gene: TRBV10-3; D gene: .; CDR3 DNA: TGTGCCACAGGGGAATACGAGCAGTACTTC; CDR3 protein: CATGEYEQYF
clone size: .; CDR3 length: 15; J gene: TRBJ1-2; V gene: TRBV5-6; D gene: TRBD1; CDR3 DNA: TGTGCCAGCAGCTTAACCGGGACAGGGGTTTCCCGCTACACCTTC; CDR3 protein: CASSLTGTGVSRYTF
clone size: .; CDR3 length: 13; J gene: TRBJ1-2; V gene: TRBV5-1; D gene: .; CDR3 DNA: TGCGCCAGCAGCTTTACAGGGAACTATGGCTACACCTTC; CDR3 protein: CASSFTGNYGYTF
clone size: .; CDR3 length: 15; J gene: TRBJ2-5; V gene: TRBV11-2; D gene: TRBD1; CDR3 DNA: TGTGCCAGCAGCTTACAAGGACAGGCCGCGGAGACCCAGTACTTC; CDR3 protein: CASSLQGQAAETQYF
clone size: .; CDR3 length: 9; J gene: TRBJ1-2; V gene: TRBV30; D gene: .; CDR3 DNA: TGTGCCTGGATCGATGGCTACACCTTC; CDR3 protein: CAWIDGYTF
clone size: .; CDR3 length: 16; J gene: TRBJ1-6; V gene: TRBV6-1; D gene: .; CDR3 DNA: TGTGCCAGCAGTGAGGGTGACAGGTTCTATAATTCACCCCTCCACTTT; CDR3 protein: CASSEGDRFYNSPLHF
clone size: .; CDR3 length: 15; J gene: TRBJ1-1; V gene: TRBV7-3; D gene: .; CDR3 DNA: TGTGCCAGCAGCCCCAGTCCAGGGGCGGGCACTGAAGCTTTCTTT; CDR3 protein: CASSPSPGAGTEAFF
clone size: .; CDR3 length: 16; J gene: TRBJ1-3; V gene: TRBV3-1/TRBV3-2; D gene: TRBD1; CDR3 DNA: TGTGCCAGCAGCCAAGAAGGAAGGACAGGGTATTACACCATATATTTT; CDR3 protein: CASSQEGRTGYYTIYF
clone size: .; CDR3 length: 16; J gene: TRBJ2-1; V gene: TRBV19; D gene: TRBD1; CDR3 DNA: TGTGCCAGTAGTTCCCACAGGGGATTCAGCCAGTATGAGCAGTTCTTC; CDR3 protein: CASSSHRGFSQYEQFF
clone size: .; CDR3 length: 12; J gene: TRBJ1-2; V gene: TRBV5-1; D gene: .; CDR3 DNA: TGCGCCAGCAGCTTGGAGGGGTATGGCTACACCTTC; CDR3 protein: CASSLEGYGYTF
clone size: .; CDR3 length: 13; J gene: TRBJ1-2; V gene: TRBV12-3/TRBV12-4; D gene: .; CDR3 DNA: TGTGCCAGCAGTTTCCAGAGAGGGTACGGCTACACCTTC; CDR3 protein: CASSFQRGYGYTF
clone size: .; CDR3 length: 16; J gene: TRBJ2-2; V gene: TRBV9; D gene: TRBD1; CDR3 DNA: TGTGCCAGCAGCTTGGGGACAGAGAAGAACACCGGGGAGCTGTTTTTT; CDR3 protein: CASSLGTEKNTGELFF
clone size: .; CDR3 length: 15; J gene: TRBJ1-2; V gene: TRBV13; D gene: TRBD1; CDR3 DNA: TGTGCCAGCAGCTTAGATCTGGACAGGGTCTATGGCTACACCTTC; CDR3 protein: CASSLDLDRVYGYTF
clone size: .; CDR3 length: 13; J gene: TRBJ1-1; V gene: TRBV2; D gene: .; CDR3 DNA: TGTGCCAGCAGGACGGACAGTATCACTGAAGCTTTCTTT; CDR3 protein: CASRTDSITEAFF
clone size: .; CDR3 length: 16; J gene: TRBJ1-6; V gene: TRBV6-5; D gene: .; CDR3 DNA: TGTGCCAGCAGTTACTCGGTCCCAGGGGTAGGCTCACCCCTCCACTTT; CDR3 protein: CASSYSVPGVGSPLHF
clone size: .; CDR3 length: 13; J gene: TRBJ1-2; V gene: TRBV7-3; D gene: .; CDR3 DNA: TGTGCCAGCAGCTCCAGAGGGGGTGATGGCTACACCTTC; CDR3 protein: CASSSRGGDGYTF
clone size: .; CDR3 length: 14; J gene: TRBJ1-5; V gene: TRBV30; D gene: TRBD1; CDR3 DNA: TGTGCCTGGGCCGGGACAGGGGATGATCAGCCCCAGCATTTT; CDR3 protein: CAWAGTGDDQPQHF
clone size: .; CDR3 length: 12; J gene: TRBJ2-4; V gene: TRBV14; D gene: .; CDR3 DNA: TGTGCCAGCAGCCAAGTGAGAAACATTCAGTACTTC; CDR3 protein: CASSQVRNIQYF
clone size: .; CDR3 length: 15; J gene: TRBJ2-1; V gene: TRBV6-5; D gene: TRBD2; CDR3 DNA: TGTGCCAGCAGAGGGACTAGCGGGAGCACCGGTGAGCAGTTCTTC; CDR3 protein: CASRGTSGSTGEQFF
clone size: .; CDR3 length: 16; J gene: TRBJ2-7; V gene: TRBV6-5; D gene: .; CDR3 DNA: TGTGCCAGCAGTTCCCGTGGCACATTTTTCTCCTACGAGCAGTACTTC; CDR3 protein: CASSSRGTFFSYEQYF
clone size: .; CDR3 length: 12; J gene: TRBJ2-7; V gene: TRBV25-1; D gene: .; CDR3 DNA: TGTGCCAGCAGTTTACAGGGCTACGAGCAGTACTTC; CDR3 protein: CASSLQGYEQYF
clone size: .; CDR3 length: 16; J gene: TRBJ1-2; V gene: TRBV19; D gene: .; CDR3 DNA: TGTGCCAGTAGTATCGGAGCTGGGAGGGGACGCTATGGCTACACCTTC; CDR3 protein: CASSIGAGRGRYGYTF
clone size: .; CDR3 length: 16; J gene: TRBJ2-3; V gene: TRBV4-1; D gene: TRBD2; CDR3 DNA: TGCGCCAGCAGCCGACAACTAGCGGGGGGGCTTGATACGCAGTATTTT; CDR3 protein: CASSRQLAGGLDTQYF
clone size: .; CDR3 length: 15; J gene: TRBJ2-7; V gene: TRBV5-1; D gene: TRBD1; CDR3 DNA: TGCGCCAGCAGCTTGGAGACAGGGGGCCGATACGAGCAGTACTTC; CDR3 protein: CASSLETGGRYEQYF
clone size: .; CDR3 length: 13; J gene: TRBJ1-2; V gene: TRBV5-1; D gene: .; CDR3 DNA: TGCGCCAGCAGCTTGGCCGCGGGAAGTGGCTACACCTTC; CDR3 protein: CASSLAAGSGYTF
clone size: .; CDR3 length: 14; J gene: TRBJ1-2; V gene: TRBV6-6; D gene: .; CDR3 DNA: TGTGCCAGCAGTTACTCGAAGGGGAACTATGGCTACACCTTC; CDR3 protein: CASSYSKGNYGYTF
clone size: once; CDR3 length: 12; J gene: TRBJ2-3; V gene: TRBV10-2; D gene: .; CDR3 DNA: TGCGCCAGCAGTGACAACACAGATACGCAGTATTTT; CDR3 protein: CASSDNTDTQYF
clone size: .; CDR3 length: 15; J gene: TRBJ2-1; V gene: TRBV24-1; D gene: .; CDR3 DNA: TGTGCCACCAGTTCTTTTCGGGTAGGGGACAATGAGCAGTTCTTC; CDR3 protein: CATSSFRVGDNEQFF
clone size: .; CDR3 length: 13; J gene: TRBJ1-2; V gene: TRBV6-2/TRBV6-3; D gene: .; CDR3 DNA: TGTGCCAGCAGTTACCAAGAAGCCTATGGCTACACCTTC; CDR3 protein: CASSYQEAYGYTF
clone size: once; CDR3 length: 13; J gene: TRBJ2-5; V gene: TRBV10-2; D gene: TRBD1; CDR3 DNA: TGCGCCAGCAGTGGAGGGGGCGGGGAGACCCAGTACTTC; CDR3 protein: CASSGGGGETQYF
clone size: .; CDR3 length: 15; J gene: TRBJ2-7; V gene: TRBV11-2; D gene: TRBD1; CDR3 DNA: TGTGCCAGCAGCTCCGGGACAGCCGGCATCTACGAGCAGTACTTC; CDR3 protein: CASSSGTAGIYEQYF
clone size: .; CDR3 length: 17; J gene: TRBJ1-6; V gene: TRBV14; D gene: .; CDR3 DNA: TGTGCCAGCAGCCAGATCTCTTTTAGCTCCTATAATTCACCCCTCCACTTT; CDR3 protein: CASSQISFSSYNSPLHF
clone size: .; CDR3 length: 19; J gene: TRBJ1-6; V gene: TRBV7-8; D gene: TRBD1; CDR3 DNA: TGTGCCAGCAGCCAATACAGGACAGGTCGGAGCTCCTATAATTCACCCCTCCACTTT; CDR3 protein: CASSQYRTGRSSYNSPLHF
clone size: few; CDR3 length: 14; J gene: TRBJ1-2; V gene: TRBV2; D gene: .; CDR3 DNA: TGTGCCAGCAGCCCCGGGGGGGCACTCTATGGCTACACCTTC; CDR3 protein: CASSPGGALYGYTF
clone size: .; CDR3 length: 15; J gene: TRBJ2-1; V gene: TRBV30; D gene: TRBD2; CDR3 DNA: TGTGCCTGGAGTCTGGGCGGGAGGGCCTACAATGAGCAGTTCTTC; CDR3 protein: CAWSLGGRAYNEQFF
clone size: .; CDR3 length: 15; J gene: TRBJ2-5; V gene: TRBV5-1; D gene: TRBD2; CDR3 DNA: TGCGCCAGCAGCCCCGGATTGCGGGGGGAAGAGACCCAGTACTTC; CDR3 protein: CASSPGLRGEETQYF
clone size: .; CDR3 length: 17; J gene: TRBJ2-2; V gene: TRBV29-1; D gene: TRBD2; CDR3 DNA: TGCAGCGCTCCGGCGCTAGCGGGAGGCGCTAACACCGGGGAGCTGTTTTTT; CDR3 protein: CSAPALAGGANTGELFF
clone size: .; CDR3 length: 14; J gene: TRBJ1-2; V gene: TRBV30; D gene: .; CDR3 DNA: TGTGCCTGGAGCAGACTTAGCCCTGGCTATGGCTACACCTTC; CDR3 protein: CAWSRLSPGYGYTF
clone size: .; CDR3 length: 16; J gene: TRBJ2-3; V gene: TRBV3-1/TRBV3-2; D gene: TRBD2; CDR3 DNA: TGTGCCAGCAGCCAAGGGAGCGGGGGGAGGACAGATACGCAGTATTTT; CDR3 protein: CASSQGSGGRTDTQYF
clone size: .; CDR3 length: 15; J gene: TRBJ2-2; V gene: TRBV7-8; D gene: .; CDR3 DNA: TGTGCCAGCAGCGGGTGGAGAGTGGACACCGGGGAGCTGTTTTTT; CDR3 protein: CASSGWRVDTGELFF
clone size: .; CDR3 length: 12; J gene: TRBJ1-6; V gene: TRBV13; D gene: .; CDR3 DNA: TGTGCCAGCAGCTTAAGAGGATCACCCCTCCACTTT; CDR3 protein: CASSLRGSPLHF
clone size: once; CDR3 length: 14; J gene: TRBJ2-1; V gene: TRBV5-1; D gene: .; CDR3 DNA: TGCGCCAGCGGGGGCACCCGAAACTGGAATGAGCAGTTCTTC; CDR3 protein: CASGGTRNWNEQFF
clone size: .; CDR3 length: 13; J gene: TRBJ2-2; V gene: TRBV14; D gene: .; CDR3 DNA: TGTGCCAGCAGAGGAGGGCCCACCGGGGAGCTGTTTTTT; CDR3 protein: CASRGGPTGELFF
clone size: .; CDR3 length: 13; J gene: TRBJ1-1; V gene: TRBV9; D gene: TRBD1; CDR3 DNA: TGTGCCAGCAGCCTTGGGACAGTGGGGGGAGCTTTCTTT; CDR3 protein: CASSLGTVGGAFF
clone size: once; CDR3 length: 17; J gene: TRBJ2-7; V gene: TRBV7-9; D gene: .; CDR3 DNA: TGTGCCAGCAGCCCTTATGGGGGACACTCGATCTCCTACGAGCAGTACTTC; CDR3 protein: CASSPYGGHSISYEQYF
clone size: .; CDR3 length: 17; J gene: TRBJ1-6; V gene: TRBV18; D gene: .; CDR3 DNA: TGTGCCAGCTCACCTGGGTTCGGGACGGGGGGGGATTCACCCCTCCACTTT; CDR3 protein: CASSPGFGTGGDSPLHF
clone size: .; CDR3 length: 15; J gene: TRBJ2-7; V gene: TRBV13; D gene: TRBD2; CDR3 DNA: TGTGCCAGCAGCTTAGGTAGCGGGAGGGCCTTCGAGCAGTACTTC; CDR3 protein: CASSLGSGRAFEQYF